This T cell receptor beta chain was sequenced for a study of blood T cell repertoires in COVID-19. Participants came from roughly 23 US areas, aged roughly 18 to 95 years. Categorization into cohorts depended on clinical history that participants reported. Per the study methods: Quantification of nucleated cells was approximated via reference gene primer amplification. Data came from immunoSEQ multiplex PCR; TCRdb stores just in-frame clones and leaves some out. The V and J calls and clone size come from that table; D and trimming were worked out from the DNA. The sample includes over 150,000 clones, 79% of them seen just once. The sequence was collected from a woman in her 70s in a cohort exposed to, infected with or recovered from COVID-19 (not recorded which). The material sequenced was PBMCs or T cells enriched from blood (not recorded which).

The CDR3 sequence: CASNGGSDTQYF. The DNA of the CDR3 is TGTGCCAGCAATGGGGGGTCAGATACGCAGTATTTT. The V and J genes are TRBV7-9 and TRBJ2-3; perhaps TRBD2 as D (6 bases). CDR1 is SEHNR, CDR2 FQNEAQ, per germline (reference sequence). The CDR3 consists of 12 residues. The V gene lost 7 bases and the J gene lost 4 bases, with 9 bases spanning the gap. The entire variable domain, with the rest obtained from reference TRBV7-9 and TRBJ2-3, is as follows: DTGVSQNPRHKITKRGQNVTFRCDPISEHNRLYWYRQTLGQGPEFLTYFQNEAQLEKSRLLSDRFSAERPKGSFSTLEIQRTEQGDSAMYLCASNGGSDTQYFGPGTRLTVL.